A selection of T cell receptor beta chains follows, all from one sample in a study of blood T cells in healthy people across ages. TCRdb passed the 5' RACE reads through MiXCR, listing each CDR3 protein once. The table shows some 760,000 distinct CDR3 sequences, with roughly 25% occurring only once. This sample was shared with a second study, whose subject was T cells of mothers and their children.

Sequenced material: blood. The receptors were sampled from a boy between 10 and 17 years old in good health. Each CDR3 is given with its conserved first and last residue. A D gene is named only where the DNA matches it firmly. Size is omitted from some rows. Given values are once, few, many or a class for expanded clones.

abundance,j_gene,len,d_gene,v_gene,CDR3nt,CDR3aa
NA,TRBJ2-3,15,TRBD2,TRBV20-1,TGCAGTGCTAGAATTGGGACTAGCGGGACAGATGCGCAGTGTTTT,CSARIGTSGTDAQCF
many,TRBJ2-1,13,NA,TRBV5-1,TGCGCCAGCATTGGGACAACTTACAATGAGCAGTTCTTC,CASIGTTYNEQFF
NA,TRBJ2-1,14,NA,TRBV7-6,TGTGCCAGCAGCCCAGGGACCGGGGCCGATGAGCAGTTCTTC,CASSPGTGADEQFF
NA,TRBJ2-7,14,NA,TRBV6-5,TGTGCCAGCAGCCCAAACAGAAAAACCTACGAGCAGTACTTC,CASSPNRKTYEQYF
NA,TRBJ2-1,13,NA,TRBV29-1,TGCAGCGTCCGGTCGTCTACGGGGTCTGAGCAGTTCTTC,CSVRSSTGSEQFF
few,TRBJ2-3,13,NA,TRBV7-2,TGTGCCAGCAGCTTGGTCGATACAGATACGCAGTATTTT,CASSLVDTDTQYF
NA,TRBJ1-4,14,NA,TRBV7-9,TGTGCCGCAAGGGGCAGGGCAACTAATGAAAAACTGTTTTTT,CAARGRATNEKLFF
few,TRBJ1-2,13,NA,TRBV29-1,TGCAGCGTTGCAGGGGACGCTAACTATGGCTACACCTTC,CSVAGDANYGYTF
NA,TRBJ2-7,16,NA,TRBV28,TGTGCCAGCAGTTTATTGGGGGGATCCTCATATTACGAGCAGTACTTC,CASSLLGGSSYYEQYF
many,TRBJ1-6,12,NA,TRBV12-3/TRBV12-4,TGTGCCAGCAGTTCCGGATTTAGACCCCTCCACTTT,CASSSGFRPLHF
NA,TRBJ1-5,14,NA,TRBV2,TGTGCCAGCAGTGACAGGGGCGGCAATCAGCCCCAGCATTTT,CASSDRGGNQPQHF
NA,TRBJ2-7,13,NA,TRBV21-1,TGTGCCAGCAGCAAAGACTCAGGGGGCGAGCAGTACTTC,CASSKDSGGEQYF
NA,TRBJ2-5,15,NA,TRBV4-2,TGTGCCAGCAGCCAAGATAGGTCCAGGGGAGAGACCCAGTACTTC,CASSQDRSRGETQYF
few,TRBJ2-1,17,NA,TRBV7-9,TGTGCCAGCAGCCACGGGACTTCCCGCGGCCCCTACAATGAGCAGTTCTTC,CASSHGTSRGPYNEQFF
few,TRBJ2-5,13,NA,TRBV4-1,TGTGCCAGCAGCATCCCGGGCCTAGAATCCCAGTACTTC,CASSIPGLESQYF
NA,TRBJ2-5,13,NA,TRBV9,TGTGCCAGCAGCGTAGATCAGAAAGAGACCCAGTACTTC,CASSVDQKETQYF